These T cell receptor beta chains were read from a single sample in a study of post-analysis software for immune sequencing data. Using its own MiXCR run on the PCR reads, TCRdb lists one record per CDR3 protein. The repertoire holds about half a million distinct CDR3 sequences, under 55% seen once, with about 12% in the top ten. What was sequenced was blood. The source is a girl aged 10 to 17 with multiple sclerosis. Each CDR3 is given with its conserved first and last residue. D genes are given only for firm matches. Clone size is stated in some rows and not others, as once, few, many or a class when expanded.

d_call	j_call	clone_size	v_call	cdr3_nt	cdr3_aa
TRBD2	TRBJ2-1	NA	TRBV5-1	TGTGCCAGCAGCACTACTAGCGGCTCCTACAATGAGCAGTTCTTC	CASSTTSGSYNEQFF
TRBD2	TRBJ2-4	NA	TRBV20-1	TGCAGTGCTAGATACCCCCTAGCGGGAGGTTTCTCCTACAATGAGCAGTACTTC	CSARYPLAGGFSYNEQYF
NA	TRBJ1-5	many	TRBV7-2	TGTGCCAGCAGCTTAGTGGGGGGCGCCGGCAATCAGCCCCAGCATTTT	CASSLVGGAGNQPQHF
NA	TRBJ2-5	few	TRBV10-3	TGTGCCATCGTTCAGTACCAAGAGACCCAGTACTTC	CAIVQYQETQYF
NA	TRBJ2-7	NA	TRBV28	TGTGCCAGCCCCGAGGGGCCTACCTACGAGCAGTACTTC	CASPEGPTYEQYF
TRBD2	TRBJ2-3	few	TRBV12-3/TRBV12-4	TGTGCCAGCAATTTAGGGACTAGGACAGATACGCAGTATTTT	CASNLGTRTDTQYF
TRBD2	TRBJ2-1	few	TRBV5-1	TGCGCCACCAGGACTAGCGGAGGGAACTCCTACAATGAGCAGTTCTTC	CATRTSGGNSYNEQFF
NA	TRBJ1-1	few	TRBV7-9	TGTGCCAGCAGCGCCCCCTTAGGGTCCGTTGAAGCTTTCTTT	CASSAPLGSVEAFF
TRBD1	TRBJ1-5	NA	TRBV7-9	TGTGCCAGCAGCACAAATCGACAGGGAGGGACCCAGCATTTT	CASSTNRQGGTQHF
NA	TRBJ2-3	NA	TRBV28	TGTGCCAGCACCAGAGGGAGCGATACGCAGTATTTT	CASTRGSDTQYF
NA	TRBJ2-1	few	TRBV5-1	TGCGCCAGCAGCGCGGAACCAGGGTCCGCCTACAATGAGCAGTTCTTC	CASSAEPGSAYNEQFF
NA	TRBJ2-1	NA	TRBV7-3	TGTGCCAGCAGCTTAATGGACGGGAAATTCAATGAGCAGTTCTTC	CASSLMDGKFNEQFF
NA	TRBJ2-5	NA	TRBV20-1	TGCAGTGCTAGAATGGCAGTTTCCCTGGGGGTTAAAGAGACCCAGTACTTC	CSARMAVSLGVKETQYF
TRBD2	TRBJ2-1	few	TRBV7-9	TGTGCCAGCAGCCCTAAACGACTAGCGGAAGGCAATGAGCAGTTCTTC	CASSPKRLAEGNEQFF
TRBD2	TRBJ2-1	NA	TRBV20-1	TGCAGTGCCCCCCGGACTAGCGGGAGAAATGGTGAGCAGTTCTTC	CSAPRTSGRNGEQFF
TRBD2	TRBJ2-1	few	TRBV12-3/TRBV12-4	TGTGCCAGCAGTTTCCGTAGCGGGAGGGCCGATGAGCAGTTCTTC	CASSFRSGRADEQFF
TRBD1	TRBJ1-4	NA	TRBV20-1	TGCAGTGCTAGCTATCCGGGACAGGGTGGCGAAAAACTGTTTTTT	CSASYPGQGGEKLFF
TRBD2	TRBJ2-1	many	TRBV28	TGTGCCAGCGGAATCCCGGAACTAGCGGGGGGGAGTAATGAGCAGTTCTTC	CASGIPELAGGSNEQFF
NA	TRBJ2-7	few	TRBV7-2	TGTGCCAGCAGCCGGACTCACTACGAGCAGTACTTC	CASSRTHYEQYF
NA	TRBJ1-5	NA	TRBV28	TGTGCCAGCACTTCTGGAAGGTTGGAGCCCCAGCATTTT	CASTSGRLEPQHF
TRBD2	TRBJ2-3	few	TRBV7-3	TGTGCCAGCAGCTTAACCCCAACTAGCGGGAGAAGAGATACGCAGTATTTT	CASSLTPTSGRRDTQYF
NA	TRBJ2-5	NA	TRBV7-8	TGTGCCAGCAGCCCAGATAGTTGGGCGAGAAAAGAGACCCAGTACTTC	CASSPDSWARKETQYF
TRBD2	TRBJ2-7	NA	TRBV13	TGTGCCAGCAGCTTAGCACTAGCGGGAAAAGGCGAGCAGTACTTC	CASSLALAGKGEQYF
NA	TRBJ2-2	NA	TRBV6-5	TGTGCCAGCAGTTACGGAGGGTTCGGGGAGCTGTTTTTT	CASSYGGFGELFF
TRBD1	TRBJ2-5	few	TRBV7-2	TGTGCCAGCAGCCCGGGGGGGGGACAGGGGAAGACCCAGTACTTC	CASSPGGGQGKTQYF
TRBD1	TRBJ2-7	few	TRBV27	TGTGCCAGCAGTTGGGGGACAGGGGGCTACGAGCAGTACTTC	CASSWGTGGYEQYF
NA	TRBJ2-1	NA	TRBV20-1	TGCAGTGGGGGCGGGTGGTCCTACAATGAGCAGTTCTTC	CSGGGWSYNEQFF
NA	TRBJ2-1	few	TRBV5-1	TGCGCCAGCAGCTCTGGTTTCCGGGAGAGGCCCTACAATGAGCAGTTCTTC	CASSSGFRERPYNEQFF
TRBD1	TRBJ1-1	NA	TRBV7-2	TGTGCCAGCAGCTTAACCGGGACAGGGGTGACAGCTTTCTTT	CASSLTGTGVTAFF
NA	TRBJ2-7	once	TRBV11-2	TGTGCCAGCAGCTTAGCCGGGGACGTAGGGTACTTC	CASSLAGDVGYF
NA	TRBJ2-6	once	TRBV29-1	TGCAGCGTGGCTATAAGGACAGCTAATCTCTCTGGGGCCAACGTCCGGACTTTC	CSVAIRTANLSGANVRTF
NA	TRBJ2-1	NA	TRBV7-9	TGTGCCAGCAGCTTCGGACAGGGAGGGTACAATGAGCAGTTCTTC	CASSFGQGGYNEQFF
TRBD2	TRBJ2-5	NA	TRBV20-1	TGCAGTGCAGTTAAAGCGGGACTAGCGGGGGTGCACCAAGAGACCCAGTACTTC	CSAVKAGLAGVHQETQYF
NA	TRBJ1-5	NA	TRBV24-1	TGTGCCACCAGCCAAGGAGGTGAGCGTCAGCCCCAGCATTTT	CATSQGGERQPQHF
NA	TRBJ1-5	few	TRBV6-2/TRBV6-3	TGTGCCAGCAGTTCCGGGGAGGCTCAGCCCCAGCATTTT	CASSSGEAQPQHF
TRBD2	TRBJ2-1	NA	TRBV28	TGTGCCAGCAGTTTGCCTAGCGGGAGCTCCTACAATGAGCAGTTCTTC	CASSLPSGSSYNEQFF
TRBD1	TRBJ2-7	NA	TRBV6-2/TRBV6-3	TGTGCCAGCGGGGACAGGGGTTACGAGCAGTACTTC	CASGDRGYEQYF
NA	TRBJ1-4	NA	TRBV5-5	TGTGCCAGCAGCTTGGAGCCCGTGAGGACTAATGAAAAACTGTTTTTT	CASSLEPVRTNEKLFF
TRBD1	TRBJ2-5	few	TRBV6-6	TGTGCCAGCAGTAATCGGGACAGTCAAGAGACCCAGTACTTC	CASSNRDSQETQYF
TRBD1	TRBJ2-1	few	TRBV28	TGTGCCAGCAGTTTTATCACTCGGACAGGGTACGGCAATGAGCAGTTCTTC	CASSFITRTGYGNEQFF
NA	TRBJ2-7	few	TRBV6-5	TGTGCCAGCAGTTACTCGGCAGGCTCCTACGAGCAGTACTTC	CASSYSAGSYEQYF
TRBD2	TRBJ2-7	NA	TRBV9	TGTGCCAGCAGCGTAGGGAGCGGGAACGGCGAGCAGTACTTC	CASSVGSGNGEQYF
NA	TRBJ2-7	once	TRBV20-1	TGCAGTGCTCCAAAACTGGGATACGAGCAGTACTTC	CSAPKLGYEQYF
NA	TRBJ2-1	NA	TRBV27	TGTGCCAGCAGTTTAACGTGGGAGGCCTCCTACAATGAGCAGTTCTTC	CASSLTWEASYNEQFF
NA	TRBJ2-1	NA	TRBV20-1	TGCAGTGCTAGCCCACCGAACCGTGATGAGCAGTTCTTC	CSASPPNRDEQFF
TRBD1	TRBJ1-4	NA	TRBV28	TGTGCCAGCAGTCGTTACAGGGGTGGTGAAAAACTGTTTTTT	CASSRYRGGEKLFF
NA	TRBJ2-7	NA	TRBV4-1	TGCGCCAGCAGCCAAGTAGTGGGACATCTCTACGAGCAGTACTTC	CASSQVVGHLYEQYF
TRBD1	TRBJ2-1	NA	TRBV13	TGTGCCAGCAGCTTAGGTATGTTTGGACAGGAAAAAAGCAATGAGCAGTTCTTC	CASSLGMFGQEKSNEQFF
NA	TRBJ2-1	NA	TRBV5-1	TGCGCCAGCAGGACGGAACCCTACAATGAGCAGTTCTTC	CASRTEPYNEQFF